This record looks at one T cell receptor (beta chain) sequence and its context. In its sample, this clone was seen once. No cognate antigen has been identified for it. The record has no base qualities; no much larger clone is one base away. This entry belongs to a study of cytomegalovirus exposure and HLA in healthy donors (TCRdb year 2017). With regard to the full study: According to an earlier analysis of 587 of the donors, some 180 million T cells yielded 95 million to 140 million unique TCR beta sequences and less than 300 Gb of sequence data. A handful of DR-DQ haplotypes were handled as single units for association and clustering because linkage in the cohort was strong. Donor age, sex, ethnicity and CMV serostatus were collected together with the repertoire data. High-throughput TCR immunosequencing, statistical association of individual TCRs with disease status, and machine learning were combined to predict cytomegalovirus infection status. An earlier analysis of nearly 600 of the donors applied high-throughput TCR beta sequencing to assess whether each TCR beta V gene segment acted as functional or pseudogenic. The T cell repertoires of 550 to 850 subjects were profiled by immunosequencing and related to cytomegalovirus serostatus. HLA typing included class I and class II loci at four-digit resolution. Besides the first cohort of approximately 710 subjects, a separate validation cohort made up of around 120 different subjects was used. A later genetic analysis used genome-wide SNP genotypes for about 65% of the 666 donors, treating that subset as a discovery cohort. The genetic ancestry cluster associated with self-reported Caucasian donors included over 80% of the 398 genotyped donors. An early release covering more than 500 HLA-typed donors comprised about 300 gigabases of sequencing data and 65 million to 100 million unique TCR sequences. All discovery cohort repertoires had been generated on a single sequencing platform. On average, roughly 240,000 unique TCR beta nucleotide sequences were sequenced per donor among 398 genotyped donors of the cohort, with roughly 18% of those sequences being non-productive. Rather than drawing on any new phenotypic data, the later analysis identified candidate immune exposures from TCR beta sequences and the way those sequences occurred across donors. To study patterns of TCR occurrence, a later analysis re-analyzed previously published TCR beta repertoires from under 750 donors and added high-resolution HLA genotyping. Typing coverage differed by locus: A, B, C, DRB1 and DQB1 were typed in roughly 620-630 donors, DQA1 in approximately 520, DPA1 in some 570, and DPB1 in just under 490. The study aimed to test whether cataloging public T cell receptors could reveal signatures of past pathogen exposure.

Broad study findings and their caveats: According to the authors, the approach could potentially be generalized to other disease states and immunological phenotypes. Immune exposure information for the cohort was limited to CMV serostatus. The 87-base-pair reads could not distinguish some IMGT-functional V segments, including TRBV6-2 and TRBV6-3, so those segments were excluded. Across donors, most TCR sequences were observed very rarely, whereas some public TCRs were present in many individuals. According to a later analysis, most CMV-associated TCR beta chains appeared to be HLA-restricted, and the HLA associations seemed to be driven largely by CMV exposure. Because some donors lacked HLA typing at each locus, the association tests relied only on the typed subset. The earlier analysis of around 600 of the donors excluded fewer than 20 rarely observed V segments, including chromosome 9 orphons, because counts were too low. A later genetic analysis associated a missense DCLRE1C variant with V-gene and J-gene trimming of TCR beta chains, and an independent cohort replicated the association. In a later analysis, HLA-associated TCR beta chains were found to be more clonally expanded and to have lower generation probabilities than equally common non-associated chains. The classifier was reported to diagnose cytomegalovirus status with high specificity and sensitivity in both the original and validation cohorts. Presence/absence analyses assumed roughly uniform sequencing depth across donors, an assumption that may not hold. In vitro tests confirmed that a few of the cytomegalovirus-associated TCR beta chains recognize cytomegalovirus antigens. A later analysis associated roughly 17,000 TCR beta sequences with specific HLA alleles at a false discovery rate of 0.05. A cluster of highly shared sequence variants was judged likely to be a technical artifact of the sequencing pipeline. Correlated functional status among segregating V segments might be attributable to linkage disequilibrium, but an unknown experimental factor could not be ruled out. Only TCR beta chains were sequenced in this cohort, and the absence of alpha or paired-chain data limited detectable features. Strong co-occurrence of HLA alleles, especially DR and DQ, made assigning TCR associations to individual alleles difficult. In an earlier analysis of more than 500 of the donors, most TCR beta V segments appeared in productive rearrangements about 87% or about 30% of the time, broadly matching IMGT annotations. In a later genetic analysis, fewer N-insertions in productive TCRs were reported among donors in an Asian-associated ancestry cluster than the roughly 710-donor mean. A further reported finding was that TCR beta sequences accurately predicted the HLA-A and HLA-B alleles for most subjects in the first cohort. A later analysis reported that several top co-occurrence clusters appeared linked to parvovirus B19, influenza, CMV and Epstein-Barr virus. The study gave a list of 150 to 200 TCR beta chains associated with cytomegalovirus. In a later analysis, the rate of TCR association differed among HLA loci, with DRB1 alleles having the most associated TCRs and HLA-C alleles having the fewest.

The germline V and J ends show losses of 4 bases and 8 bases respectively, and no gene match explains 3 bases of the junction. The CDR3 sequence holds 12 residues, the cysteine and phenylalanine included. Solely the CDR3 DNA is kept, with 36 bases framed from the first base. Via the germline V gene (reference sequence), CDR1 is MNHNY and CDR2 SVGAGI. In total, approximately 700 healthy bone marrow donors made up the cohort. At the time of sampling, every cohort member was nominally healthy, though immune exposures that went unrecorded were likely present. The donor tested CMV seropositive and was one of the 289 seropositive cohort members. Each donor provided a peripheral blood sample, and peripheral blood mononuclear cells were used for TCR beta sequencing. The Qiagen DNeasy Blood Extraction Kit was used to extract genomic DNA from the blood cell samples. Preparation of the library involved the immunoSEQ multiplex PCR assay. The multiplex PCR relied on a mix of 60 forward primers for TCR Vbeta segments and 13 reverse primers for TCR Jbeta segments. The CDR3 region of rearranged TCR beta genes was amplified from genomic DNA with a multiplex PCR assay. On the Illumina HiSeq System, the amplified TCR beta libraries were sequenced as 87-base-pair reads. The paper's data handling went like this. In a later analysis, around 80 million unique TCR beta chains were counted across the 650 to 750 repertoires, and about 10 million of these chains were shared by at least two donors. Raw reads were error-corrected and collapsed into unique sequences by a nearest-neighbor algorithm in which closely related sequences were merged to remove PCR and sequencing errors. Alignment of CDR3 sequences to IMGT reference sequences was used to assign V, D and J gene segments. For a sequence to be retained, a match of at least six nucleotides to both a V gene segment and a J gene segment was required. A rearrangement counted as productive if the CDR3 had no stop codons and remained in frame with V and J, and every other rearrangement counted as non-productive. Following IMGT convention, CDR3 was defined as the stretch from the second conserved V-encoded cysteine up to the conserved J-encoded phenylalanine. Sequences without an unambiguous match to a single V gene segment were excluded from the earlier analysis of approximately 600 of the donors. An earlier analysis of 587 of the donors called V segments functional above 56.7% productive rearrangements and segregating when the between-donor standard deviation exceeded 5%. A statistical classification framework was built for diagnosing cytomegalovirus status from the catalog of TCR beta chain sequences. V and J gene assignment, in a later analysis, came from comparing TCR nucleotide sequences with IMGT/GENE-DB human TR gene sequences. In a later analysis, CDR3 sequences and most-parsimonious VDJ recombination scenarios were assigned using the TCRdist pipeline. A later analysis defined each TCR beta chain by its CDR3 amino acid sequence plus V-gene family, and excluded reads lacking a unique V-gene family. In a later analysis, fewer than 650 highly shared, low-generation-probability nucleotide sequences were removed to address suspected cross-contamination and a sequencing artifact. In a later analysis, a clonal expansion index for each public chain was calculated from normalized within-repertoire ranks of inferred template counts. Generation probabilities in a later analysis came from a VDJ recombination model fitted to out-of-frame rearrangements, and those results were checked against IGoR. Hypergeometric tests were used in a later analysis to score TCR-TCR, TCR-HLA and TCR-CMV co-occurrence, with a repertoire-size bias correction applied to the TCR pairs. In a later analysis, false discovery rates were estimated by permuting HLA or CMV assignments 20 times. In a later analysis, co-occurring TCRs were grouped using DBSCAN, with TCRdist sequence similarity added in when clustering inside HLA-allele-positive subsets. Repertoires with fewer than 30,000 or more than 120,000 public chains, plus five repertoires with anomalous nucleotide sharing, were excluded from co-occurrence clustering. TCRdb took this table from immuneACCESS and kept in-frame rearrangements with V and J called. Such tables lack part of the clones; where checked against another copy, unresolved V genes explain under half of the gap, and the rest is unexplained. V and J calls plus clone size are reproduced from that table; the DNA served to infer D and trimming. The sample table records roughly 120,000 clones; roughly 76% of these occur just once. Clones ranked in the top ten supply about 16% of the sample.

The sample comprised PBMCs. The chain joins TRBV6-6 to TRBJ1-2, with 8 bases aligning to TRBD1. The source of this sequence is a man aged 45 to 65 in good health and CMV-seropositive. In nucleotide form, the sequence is TGTGCCAGCAGTTCGGACAGGGAGGGCTACACCTTC. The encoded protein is CASSSDREGYTF.